The rows below give T cell receptor beta chains drawn from one sample of a study of patients and donors after allogeneic stem cell transplantation. TCRdb independently ran MiXCR on the RT-PCR reads; one entry per CDR3 protein. The table has about 230,000 distinct CDR3 sequences, roughly 13% seen once. Sequencing used blood, either unsorted or a sorted T cell fraction (not recorded which). These receptors were collected from a human donor who was either an allogeneic HSCT recipient or a stem cell or donor lymphocyte infusion donor (not recorded which). It is not recorded whose cells these are; they may come from a transplant donor. CDR3s include the opening cysteine and the closing phenylalanine or tryptophan. Each record gives: clone size, D gene, V gene, CDR3 length, J gene, CDR3 protein, CDR3 DNA. The D gene is left open where the match is weak. Not all rows give a size; the values are once, few, many and, for expanded clones, a class.

NA	NA	TRBV24-1	13	TRBJ1-2	CATSDRDFDGYTF	TGTGCCACCAGTGACCGGGACTTCGATGGCTACACCTTC
NA	NA	TRBV20-1	16	TRBJ2-1	CSARDGGLVLYNEQFF	TGCAGTGCTAGAGATGGGGGGCTCGTCCTCTACAATGAGCAGTTCTTC
many	NA	TRBV29-1	11	TRBJ2-7	CSVAPDYEQYF	TGCAGCGTTGCGCCTGATTACGAGCAGTACTTC
NA	TRBD1	TRBV7-2	17	TRBJ1-5	CASSLGQGRMSNQPQHF	TGTGCCAGCAGCTTAGGACAGGGAAGGATGAGCAATCAGCCCCAGCATTTT
NA	TRBD1	TRBV30	16	TRBJ2-7	CAWNRRRQGRTYEQYF	TGTGCCTGGAACCGAAGGAGACAGGGGCGGACCTACGAGCAGTACTTC
few	NA	TRBV7-2	14	TRBJ2-7	CASSLAGGRYEQYF	TGTGCCAGCAGCTTAGCCGGGGGACGATACGAGCAGTACTTC
few	NA	TRBV5-6	19	TRBJ2-1	CASSVIEGGGLSSYNEQFF	TGTGCCAGCAGCGTGATCGAGGGCGGGGGCCTAAGCTCCTACAATGAGCAGTTCTTC
many	TRBD2	TRBV5-1	16	TRBJ2-5	CASSWGTSSYSETQYF	TGCGCCAGCAGCTGGGGGACTAGCTCCTATAGTGAGACCCAGTACTTC
many	NA	TRBV12-3/TRBV12-4	14	TRBJ1-1	CASSRAGTNTEAFF	TGTGCCAGCAGTAGGGCGGGCACGAACACTGAAGCTTTCTTT
NA	TRBD1	TRBV9	16	TRBJ1-2	CASSTFDRVGGYGYTF	TGTGCCAGCAGCACCTTCGACAGGGTGGGGGGCTATGGCTACACCTTC
NA	NA	TRBV2	13	TRBJ2-5	CASSVSGEGTQYF	TGTGCCAGCAGTGTATCGGGGGAAGGGACCCAGTACTTC
once	NA	TRBV5-4	15	TRBJ2-1	CASSTPPYGTNEQFF	TGTGCCAGCAGCACCCCGCCCTACGGCACAAATGAGCAGTTCTTC
NA	TRBD1	TRBV5-6	15	TRBJ2-7	CATSRAGTGPYEQYF	TGTGCCACCTCCCGGGCCGGGACAGGGCCCTACGAGCAGTACTTC